Listed here is a single TCR beta chain. No antigen is known for it. Amplification used 60 Vbeta primers and 13 Jbeta primers. This table comes from immunoSEQ multiplex PCR, and its TCRdb copy is limited to in-frame clones, with some not included. Of fewer than 80,000 clones detected, less than 80% appear once; the ten largest clones hold about 6.9%. The sample comes from a study of cytomegalovirus exposure and HLA in healthy donors. The wider study: From around 180 million T cells, an earlier analysis saw approximately 110 million unique TCR beta sequences. Whole-study findings and limits: Some highly shared sequence variants likely arose as a pipeline artifact. The authors enumerated over 150 TCR beta chains as linked to cytomegalovirus. Immune exposure information comprised only CMV serostatus.

The CDR3 extends over 14 amino acids. Germline values: CDR1 MNHEY, CDR2 SVGAGI. V was trimmed by 5 bases and J by 0 bases, leaving 10 bases between them. The sample comprised PBMCs. This TCR derives from a woman aged 45-60 years in good health and CMV-seropositive. This sequence joins TRBV6-5 and TRBJ1-1; D call uncertain. The chain's CDR3 is CASSVLELNTEAFF. As DNA, the CDR3 is TGTGCCAGCAGTGTTTTAGAACTGAACACTGAAGCTTTCTTT.